Each of the 32 T cell receptor beta chains below was sequenced from the same sample in a study of shared clonotypes between healthy human individuals. The assay was immunoSEQ multiplex PCR, and TCRdb's table has in-frame clones only and misses some. The sample holds approximately 2,200,000 clones; under 95% are singletons and the top ten take approximately 1.7%. Only CD45RO-negative cells positively selected for CCR7 counted as naive CD8 cells, so terminally differentiated effector memory CD45RA+ cells were excluded. The sequencing input was naive CD8+ T cells from PBMCs. The source of these receptors is a man younger than 30 in good health. Some clones in this sample may be carry-over from other donors' samples.

The chain has TRBV27 and TRBJ2-2, with 12 bases lining up with TRBD2. Per germline, CDR1 MNHEY and CDR2 SMNVEV (reference sequence). The V gene end was trimmed by 2 bases and the J gene end by 8 bases; junction bases not matched to a gene: 3. The CDR3 consists of 15 residues. The DNA of the CDR3 is TGTGCCAGCAGTTTAATCCTAGCGGGAGGGGGGGAGCTGTTTTTT. This codes for CASSLILAGGGELFF.

The chain couples TRBV7-6 to TRBJ2-1, with TRBD2 identical over 16 bases. Per germline, CDR1 SGHVS and CDR2 FNYEAQ. With 3 bases clipped from V and 2 bases from J, the junction kept 4 bases outside the gene matches. CDR3 length: 18 amino acids. The CDR3 spells CASSFGTSGRAAYNEQFF. The CDR3 DNA is TGTGCCAGCAGCTTCGGGACTAGCGGGAGGGCCGCCTACAATGAGCAGTTCTTC. The full variable domain, with the rest looked up from reference TRBV7-6 and TRBJ2-1, is GAGVSQSPRYKVTKRGQDVALRCDPISGHVSLYWYRQALGQGPEFLTYFNYEAQQDKSGLPNDRFSAERPEGSISTLTIQRTEQRDSAMYRCASSFGTSGRAAYNEQFFGPGTRLTVL.

The chain couples TRBV28 to TRBJ2-2; D uncertain. The germline V gene has CDR1 MDHEN and CDR2 SYDVKM. Trimming cost V 0 bases and J 7 bases, with 12 bases left between them. The length of the CDR3 is 15 residues. The CDR3 region is CASSLWQHALGELFF. The DNA of the CDR3 is TGTGCCAGCAGTTTATGGCAGCATGCCCTCGGGGAGCTGTTTTTT.

As concerns this clone: Other nucleotide sequences from this sample produce the same CDR3. The chain recombines TRBV11-3 with TRBJ2-7; 9 bases fit TRBD2. J lost 3 bases, V lost 1 base, and 4 bases had no gene match. CDR1 is SGHNT, CDR2 YENEEA, per germline. The CDR3 is made up of 15 amino acids. The CDR3 here is CASSLGSGSSYEQYF. CDR3 DNA: TGTGCCAGCAGCTTAGGTAGCGGGAGCAGCTACGAGCAGTACTTC.

CDR3 sequence (DNA): TGTGCCAGCAGTTACTCGGGGGGCGTGGGCACAGATACGCAGTATTTT. The encoded protein is CASSYSGGVGTDTQYF. The chain links TRBV6-5 to TRBJ2-3, with D perhaps given as TRBD1 or TRBD2 (6 bases each). Germline CDR1 reads MNHEY; CDR2 reads SVGAGI. The CDR3 spans 16 residues. Trimming shortened V by 0 bases and J by 1 base, and 11 bases separated the two germline ends.

This sequence joins TRBV18 and TRBJ2-3; tentative D call: TRBD2 (5 bases). V lost 1 base to trimming and J lost 3 bases, with 8 bases between them. The CDR3 spans 14 residues. Germline V gene sequence: CDR1 KGHSH, CDR2 LQKENI. The DNA of the CDR3 is TGTGCCAGCTCACCACTGGAGGATACAGATACGCAGTATTTT. It specifies CASSPLEDTDTQYF.

The V and J genes are TRBV5-6 and TRBJ2-7; D unresolved. Trimming left V 0 bases short and J 5 bases short, with 9 bases between. Germline assignment: CDR1 SGHDT and CDR2 YYEEEE. The CDR3 is 13 amino acids. CDR3 amino acids: CASSLGPTHEQYF. CDR3 sequence (DNA): TGTGCCAGCAGCTTGGGCCCCACACACGAGCAGTACTTC.

V and J are TRBV4-3 and TRBJ2-5, with D perhaps matching TRBD2 (7 bases). The J call is doubtful: the DNA matches TRBJ2-7 better. CDR3 length equals 16 residues. From germline, CDR1 is LGHNA and CDR2 YSLEER. CDR3 coding DNA: TGCGCCAGCAGCCAAGAATACGGGGGGCTCACCTACGAGCAGTACTTC. This translates into CASSQEYGGLTYEQYF.

This chain uses TRBV5-1 with TRBJ1-1; TRBD1 matches at 9 bases. The V gene's germline CDR1 is SGHRS and CDR2 YFSETQ. CDR3 length: 17 residues. The J segment lost 0 bases and the V segment lost 0 bases, leaving 6 bases of the junction unmatched. CDR3 sequence (DNA): TGCGCCAGCAGCTTGGCCCACAGGGGGCAAGTGAACACTGAAGCTTTCTTT. It codes for CASSLAHRGQVNTEAFF.

The J gene is TRBJ1-1, the V gene TRBV5-6; the D is unclear. Looked up from germline, CDR1 is SGHDT and CDR2 is YYEEEE. Between the trimmed V and J ends, which lost 0 bases and 1 base, there was a span of 7 bases. This CDR3 has 14 amino acids. CDR3 DNA sequence: TGTGCCAGCAGCTTGGACAGCGGGAACACTGAAGCTTTCTTT. Translating gives CASSLDSGNTEAFF.

The CDR3 loop is CASSPGVGASANYEQYF. The CDR3 DNA follows: TGCGCCAGCAGCCCCGGTGTTGGGGCTAGCGCTAACTACGAGCAGTACTTC. V is TRBV4-3 and J is TRBJ2-7; TRBD2 is a possible D gene (6 bases). Germline CDR1 LGHNA, CDR2 YSLEER. The length of the CDR3 is 17 residues. Trimming shortened V by 4 bases and J by 3 bases, and 22 bases separated the two germline ends.

The chain combines TRBV27 with TRBJ1-4, with a weak D call TRBD1 (5 bases). The CDR3 extends over 16 amino acids. Trimming stripped 2 bases from V and 6 bases from J, with 16 bases between. Per the germline V gene, CDR1 is MNHEY and CDR2 is SMNVEV (reference sequence). CDR3 nucleotides: TGTGCCAGCAGTTTAGGTATTGGGGGACCGGATGAAAAACTGTTTTTT. Residues: CASSLGIGGPDEKLFF.

This chain connects TRBV28 to TRBJ2-1, with D maybe TRBD2 (6 bases). With 2 bases removed from V and 1 base from J, the gap between germline ends came to 15 bases. Germline values: CDR1 MDHEN, CDR2 SYDVKM. The CDR3 covers 17 residues. The CDR3 loop reads CASSLTSRVGSYNEQFF. The CDR3 nucleotides read TGTGCCAGCAGTTTAACTAGCCGGGTCGGATCCTACAATGAGCAGTTCTTC.

The chain carries TRBV5-1 and TRBJ1-3; D uncertain. This CDR3 region has 13 residues. Germline V lookup: CDR1 SGHRS, CDR2 YFSETQ. The V gene lost 0 bases and the J gene lost 4 bases, with 5 bases spanning the gap. The CDR3 region is CASSLVLGNTIYF. The CDR3, as DNA: TGCGCCAGCAGCTTGGTCCTCGGAAACACCATATATTTT.

The chain employs TRBV4-1 and TRBJ2-6, with TRBD1 as a possible D gene (5 bases). Trimming took off 0 bases at V and 1 base at J, with 16 bases between the two ends. The germline V gene encodes CDR1 MGHRA and CDR2 YSYEKL. This CDR3 is 19 amino acids long. The CDR3 DNA follows: TGCGCCAGCAGCCAAGAGGTCAGGGTTATCTCTTCTGGGGCCAACGTCCTGACTTTC. This translates into CASSQEVRVISSGANVLTF.

For this clone: The identical CDR3 is also encoded by other nucleotide sequences in the sample. The rearrangement links TRBV7-9 to TRBJ2-7; D uncertain. V was pared by 5 bases and J by 0 bases, with 5 bases between. Germline V gene sequence: CDR1 SEHNR, CDR2 FQNEAQ (reference sequence). This CDR3 comprises 12 residues. DNA of the CDR3: TGTGCCAGCAGCATCGGCTCCTACGAGCAGTACTTC. As protein: CASSIGSYEQYF.

This chain uses TRBV9 with TRBJ2-7; D gene uncertain. The germline CDR1 and CDR2 sequences are SGDLS and YYNGEE. The V and J ends lost 5 bases and 4 bases respectively, with 16 bases between them. This CDR3 spans 14 amino acids. CDR3 residues: CASSADLLPYEQYF. The CDR3 nucleotides read TGTGCCAGCAGTGCAGACCTCCTTCCTTACGAGCAGTACTTC.

Only one count was recorded for this clone. V is TRBV9 and J is TRBJ1-5; D uncertain. V shed 0 bases and J shed 0 bases, with 10 bases lying between them. The CDR3 contains 16 residues. Germline lookup yields CDR1 SGDLS and CDR2 YYNGEE. DNA of the CDR3: TGTGCCAGCAGCGTAGGACCGGTAGATAGCAATCAGCCCCAGCATTTT. It specifies CASSVGPVDSNQPQHF.

The chain combines TRBV11-2 with TRBJ2-7, with 7 nucleotides matching TRBD2. Germline loops: CDR1 SGHAT, CDR2 FQNNGV. The J segment lost 1 base and the V segment lost 0 bases, leaving 3 bases of the junction unmatched. CDR3 length equals 15 residues. CDR3 in amino acids: CASSLEGGRSYEQYF. In DNA, the CDR3 is TGTGCCAGCAGCTTAGAGGGAGGGAGGTCCTACGAGCAGTACTTC.

The rearrangement uses TRBV6-5 and TRBJ2-3; 11 nucleotides match TRBD2. Germline trimming cut 5 bases from V and 3 bases from J; bases unmatched to any gene: 4. Germline-derived CDR1 and CDR2 are MNHEY and SVGAGI. This CDR3 spans 15 amino acids. This CDR3 is CASSVLAGGTDTQYF. In DNA, the CDR3 is TGTGCCAGCAGTGTTCTAGCGGGAGGAACAGATACGCAGTATTTT.

CDR3 sequence: CASSPKDRGRPGANVLTF. CDR3 nucleotides: TGTGCCAGCAGCCCGAAGGACAGGGGGAGGCCTGGGGCCAACGTCCTGACTTTC. This rearrangement joins TRBV21-1 to TRBJ2-6; the table's D gene call, TRBD1, was not cross checked with the DNA. TRBV21-1 counts as a pseudogene. The CDR3 consists of 18 residues.

To note about this clone: Other DNA variants within this sample encode the same CDR3. The chain employs TRBV9 and TRBJ2-1; the D gene is possibly TRBD2 (6 bases). CDR1 and CDR2 (germline): SGDLS, YYNGEE. The CDR3 extends over 12 amino acids. V gave up 2 bases and J gave up 8 bases, with 8 bases separating them. For the CDR3, the DNA is TGTGCCAGCAGCGTGGGAGGTGATGAGCAGTTCTTC. It is translated as CASSVGGDEQFF.

The chain uses TRBV27 and TRBJ2-2; no clear D gene. Germline CDR1 reads MNHEY; CDR2 reads SMNVEV (reference sequence). Trimming stripped 2 bases from V and 4 bases from J, with 8 bases between. The CDR3 spans 14 residues. DNA for the CDR3: TGTGCCAGCAGTTTACTGGTAGCCACCGGGGAGCTGTTTTTT. Translation: CASSLLVATGELFF.

The rearrangement joins TRBV7-8 to TRBJ2-3, with 10 bases lining up with TRBD2. The junction had 2 bases not matched to a gene; V was cut back by 1 base and J by 4 bases. Germline CDR1 reads SGHVS; CDR2 reads FQNEAQ. The CDR3 sequence is 15 residues long. The CDR3 region is CASSLGGLAPDTQYF. DNA of the CDR3: TGTGCCAGCAGCTTAGGGGGACTAGCGCCAGATACGCAGTATTTT. The full variable domain, its missing parts supplied by reference TRBV7-8 and TRBJ2-3, is GAGVSQSPRYKVAKRGQDVALRCDPISGHVSLFWYQQALGQGPEFLTYFQNEAQLDKSGLPSDRFFAERPEGSVSTLKIQRTQQEDSAVYLCASSLGGLAPDTQYFGPGTRLTVL.

The chain links TRBV5-1 to TRBJ2-7, with 7 bases aligning to TRBD1. The germline CDR1 and CDR2 sequences are SGHRS and YFSETQ. This CDR3 has 14 residues. The J segment lost 2 bases and the V segment lost 1 base, leaving 3 bases of the junction unmatched. The CDR3 is CASSLRDRTYEQYF. The CDR3 DNA is TGCGCCAGCAGCTTGCGGGACAGAACCTACGAGCAGTACTTC.

This chain links TRBV19 with TRBJ1-5, with D unresolved. This CDR3 is 16 amino acids long. With 3 bases removed from V and 1 base from J, the gap between germline ends came to 13 bases. Per germline, CDR1 LNHDA and CDR2 SQIVND (reference sequence). CDR3 nucleotide sequence: TGTGCCAGTAGTATTTACGGGGAGGCGAGCAATCAGCCCCAGCATTTT. It translates to CASSIYGEASNQPQHF. Looking up the rest from reference TRBV19 and TRBJ1-5 gives the full variable domain: DGGITQSPKYLFRKEGQNVTLSCEQNLNHDAMYWYRQDPGQGLRLIYYSQIVNDFQKGDIAEGYSVSREKKESFPLTVTSAQKNPTAFYLCASSIYGEASNQPQHFGDGTRLSIL.

CDR3 bases: TGTGCCAGCAGGGGAGGGACTAGCGGGAACACCGGGGAGCTGTTTTTT. This sequence encodes CASRGGTSGNTGELFF. This chain uses TRBV7-9 with TRBJ2-2; 11 nucleotides line up with TRBD2. V shed 6 bases, J shed 1 base, and the junction held 4 bases outside the gene matches. The CDR3 sequence is 16 residues long. CDR1 is SEHNR and CDR2 is FQNEAQ in the germline V gene (reference sequence).

This chain joins TRBV19 and TRBJ2-5; TRBD2 is a possible D gene (6 bases). Germline CDR1 is LNHDA and CDR2 is SQIVND (reference sequence). V lost 6 bases to trimming and J lost 3 bases, with 11 bases between them. The CDR3 sequence is 13 residues long. The CDR3, as DNA: TGTGCCAGTAGGGGGACGGGGGAAGAGACCCAGTACTTC. Its translation is CASRGTGEETQYF.

The chain combines TRBV5-6 with TRBJ1-1, with D unclear. V dropped 1 base and J dropped 8 bases, with 12 bases sitting between them. Germline loops: CDR1 SGHDT, CDR2 YYEEEE. This CDR3 has 13 residues. The CDR3 DNA reads as TGTGCCAGCAGCTTGTGGCAGATGGGGGAAGCTTTCTTT. Its protein is CASSLWQMGEAFF. The full variable domain, completed using reference TRBV5-6 and TRBJ1-1, is DAGVTQSPTHLIKTRGQQVTLRCSPKSGHDTVSWYQQALGQGPQFIFQYYEEEERQRGNFPDRFSGHQFPNYSSELNVNALLLGDSALYLCASSLWQMGEAFFGQGTRLTVV.

V usage is TRBV7-2 and J usage is TRBJ2-2; D is unresolved. V gave up 0 bases and J gave up 6 bases, with 8 bases separating them. Germline assignment: CDR1 SGHTA and CDR2 FQGNSA. This CDR3 is built from 14 residues. Here the CDR3 reads CASSLAGSAGELFF. CDR3 coding DNA: TGTGCCAGCAGCTTAGCTGGATCTGCCGGGGAGCTGTTTTTT.

The chain recombines TRBV28 with TRBJ1-1; perhaps TRBD1 as D (6 bases). The CDR3 covers 14 residues. Trimming cost V 8 bases and J 1 base, with 14 bases left between them. In germline, CDR1 is MDHEN, CDR2 SYDVKM. CDR3: CASVTGGENTEAFF. In DNA, the CDR3 is TGTGCCAGCGTGACAGGAGGGGAGAACACTGAAGCTTTCTTT.

As regards this clone: This CDR3 is also generated by other DNA sequences in the sample. V and J are TRBV27 and TRBJ2-7; D is unresolved. Between the trimmed V and J ends, which lost 2 bases and 3 bases, there was a span of 11 bases. The germline V gene encodes CDR1 MNHEY and CDR2 SMNVEV (reference sequence). The CDR3 has 14 amino acids. The CDR3 DNA sequence: TGTGCCAGCAGTTTAGGCCCCCGAGGCTACGAGCAGTACTTC. It translates to CASSLGPRGYEQYF.